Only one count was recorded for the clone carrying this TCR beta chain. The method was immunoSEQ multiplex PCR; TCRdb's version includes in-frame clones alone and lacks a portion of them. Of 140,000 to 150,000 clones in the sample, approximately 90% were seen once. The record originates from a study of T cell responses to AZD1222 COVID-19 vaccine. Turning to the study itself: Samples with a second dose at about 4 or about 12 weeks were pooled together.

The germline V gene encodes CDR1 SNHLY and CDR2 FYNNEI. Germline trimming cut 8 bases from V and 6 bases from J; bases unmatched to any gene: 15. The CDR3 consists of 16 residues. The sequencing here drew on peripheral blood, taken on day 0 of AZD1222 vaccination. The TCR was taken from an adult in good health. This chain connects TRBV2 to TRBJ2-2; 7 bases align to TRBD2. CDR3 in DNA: TGTGCCAGCGGGCTTAAGTCCGGAGCGGGGCCCGGGGAGCTGTTTTTT. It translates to CASGLKSGAGPGELFF. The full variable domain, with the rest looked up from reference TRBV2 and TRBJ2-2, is EPEVTQTPSHQVTQMGQEVILRCVPISNHLYFYWYRQILGQKVEFLVSFYNNEISEKSEIFDDQFSVERPDGSNFTLKIRSTKLEDSAMYFCASGLKSGAGPGELFFGEGSRLTVL.